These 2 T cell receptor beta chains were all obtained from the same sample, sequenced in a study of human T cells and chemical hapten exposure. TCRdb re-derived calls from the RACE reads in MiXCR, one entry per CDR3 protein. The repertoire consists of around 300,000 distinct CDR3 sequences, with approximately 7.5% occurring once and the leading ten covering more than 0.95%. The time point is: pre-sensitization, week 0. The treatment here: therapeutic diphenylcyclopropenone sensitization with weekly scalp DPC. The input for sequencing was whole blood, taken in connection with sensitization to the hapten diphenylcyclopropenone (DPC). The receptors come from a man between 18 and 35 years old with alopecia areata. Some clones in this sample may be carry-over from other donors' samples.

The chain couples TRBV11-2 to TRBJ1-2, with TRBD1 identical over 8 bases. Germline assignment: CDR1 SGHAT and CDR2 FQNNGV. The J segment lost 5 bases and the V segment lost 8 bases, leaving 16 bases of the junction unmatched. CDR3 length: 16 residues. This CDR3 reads CASSSVRDRRIYGYTF. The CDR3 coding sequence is TGTGCCAGCTCCTCCGTCCGGGACAGGAGAATATATGGCTACACCTTC. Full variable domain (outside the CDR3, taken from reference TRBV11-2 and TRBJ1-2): EAGVAQSPRYKIIEKRQSVAFWCNPISGHATLYWYQQILGQGPKLLIQFQNNGVVDDSQLPKDRFSAERLKGVDSTLKIQPAKLEDSAVYLCASSSVRDRRIYGYTFGSGTRLTVV.

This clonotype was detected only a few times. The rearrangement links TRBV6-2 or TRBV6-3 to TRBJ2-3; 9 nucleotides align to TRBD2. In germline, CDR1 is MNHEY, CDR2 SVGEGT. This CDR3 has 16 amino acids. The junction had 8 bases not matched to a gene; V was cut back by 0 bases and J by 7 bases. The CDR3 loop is CASSYSSGGGRNTQYF. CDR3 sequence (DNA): TGTGCCAGCAGTTACTCTAGCGGGGGAGGTCGAAATACGCAGTATTTT.